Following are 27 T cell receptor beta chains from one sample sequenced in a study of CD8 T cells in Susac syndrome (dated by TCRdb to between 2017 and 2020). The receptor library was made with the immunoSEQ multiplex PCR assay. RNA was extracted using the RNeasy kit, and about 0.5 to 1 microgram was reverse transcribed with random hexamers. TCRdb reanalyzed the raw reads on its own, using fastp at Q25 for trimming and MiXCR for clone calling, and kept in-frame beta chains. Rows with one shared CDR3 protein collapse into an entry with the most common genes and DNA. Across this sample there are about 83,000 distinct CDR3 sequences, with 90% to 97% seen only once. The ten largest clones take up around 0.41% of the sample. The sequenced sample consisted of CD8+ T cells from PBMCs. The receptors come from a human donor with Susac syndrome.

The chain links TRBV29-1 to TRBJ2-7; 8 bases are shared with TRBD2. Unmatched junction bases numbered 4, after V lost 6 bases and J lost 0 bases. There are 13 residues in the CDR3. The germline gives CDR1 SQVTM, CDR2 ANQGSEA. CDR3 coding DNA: TGCAGCGTACAAAGCGGGAGCTCCTACGAGCAGTACTTC. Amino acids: CSVQSGSSYEQYF.

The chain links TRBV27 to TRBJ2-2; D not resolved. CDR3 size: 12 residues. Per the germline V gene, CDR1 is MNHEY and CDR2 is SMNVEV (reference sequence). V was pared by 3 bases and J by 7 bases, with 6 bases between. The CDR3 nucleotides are TGTGCCAGCAGTTTTACCGGCGGGGAGCTGTTTTTT. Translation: CASSFTGGELFF.

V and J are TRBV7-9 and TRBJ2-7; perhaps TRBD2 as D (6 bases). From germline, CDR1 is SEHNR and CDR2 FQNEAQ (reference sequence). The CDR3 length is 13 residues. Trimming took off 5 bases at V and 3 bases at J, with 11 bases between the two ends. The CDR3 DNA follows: TGTGCCAGCAGCCCTCGGGGGAGCTACGAGCAGTACGTC. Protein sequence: CASSPRGSYEQYV.

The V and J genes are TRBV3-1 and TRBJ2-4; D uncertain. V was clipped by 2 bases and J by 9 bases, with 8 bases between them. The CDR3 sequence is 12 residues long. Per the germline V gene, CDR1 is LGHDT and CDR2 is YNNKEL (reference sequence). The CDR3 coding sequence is TGTGCCAGCAGCCAACATTTTGTCATTCAGTACTTC. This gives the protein CASSQHFVIQYF.

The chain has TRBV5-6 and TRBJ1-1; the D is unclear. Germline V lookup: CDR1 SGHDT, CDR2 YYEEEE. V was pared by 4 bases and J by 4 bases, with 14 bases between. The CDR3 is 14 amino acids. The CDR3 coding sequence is TGTGCCAGCAGCCTAGGACGGCCGACCACTGAAGCTTTCTTT. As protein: CASSLGRPTTEAFF. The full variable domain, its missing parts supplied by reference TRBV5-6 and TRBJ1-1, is DAGVTQSPTHLIKTRGQQVTLRCSPKSGHDTVSWYQQALGQGPQFIFQYYEEEERQRGNFPDRFSGHQFPNYSSELNVNALLLGDSALYLCASSLGRPTTEAFFGQGTRLTVV.

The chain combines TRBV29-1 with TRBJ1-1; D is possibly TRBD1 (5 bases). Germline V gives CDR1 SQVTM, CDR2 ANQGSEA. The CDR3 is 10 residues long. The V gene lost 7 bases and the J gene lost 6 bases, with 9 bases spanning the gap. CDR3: CSGGTAEAFF. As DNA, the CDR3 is TGCAGCGGGGGGACGGCTGAAGCTTTCTTT.

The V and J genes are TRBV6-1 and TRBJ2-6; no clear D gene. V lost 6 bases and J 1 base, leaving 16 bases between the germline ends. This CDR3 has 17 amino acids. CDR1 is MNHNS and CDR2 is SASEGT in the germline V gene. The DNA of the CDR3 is TGTGCCAGCAGCCTCCTTAACGGTCCATCTGGGGCCAACGTCCTGACTTTC. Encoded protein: CASSLLNGPSGANVLTF.

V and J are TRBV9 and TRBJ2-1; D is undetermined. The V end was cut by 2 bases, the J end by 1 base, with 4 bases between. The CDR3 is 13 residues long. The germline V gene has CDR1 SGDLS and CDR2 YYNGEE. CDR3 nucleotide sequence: TGTGCCAGCAGCGTCGGTTCCTACAATGAGCAGTTCTTC. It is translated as CASSVGSYNEQFF.

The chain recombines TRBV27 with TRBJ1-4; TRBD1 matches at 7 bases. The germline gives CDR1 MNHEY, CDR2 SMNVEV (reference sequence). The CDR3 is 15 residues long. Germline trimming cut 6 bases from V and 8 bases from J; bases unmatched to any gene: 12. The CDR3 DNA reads TGTGCCAGCAGACCTGGGACAGCGGAGAGGGAAAAACTGTTTTTT. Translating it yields CASRPGTAEREKLFF.

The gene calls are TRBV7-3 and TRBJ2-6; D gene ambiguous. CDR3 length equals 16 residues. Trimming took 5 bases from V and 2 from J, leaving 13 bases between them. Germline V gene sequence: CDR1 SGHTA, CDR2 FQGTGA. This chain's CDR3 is CASSPYMSTGANVLTF. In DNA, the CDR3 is TGTGCCAGCAGCCCATACATGAGCACTGGGGCCAACGTCCTGACTTTC. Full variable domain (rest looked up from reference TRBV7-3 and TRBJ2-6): GAGVSQTPSNKVTEKGKYVELRCDPISGHTALYWYRQSLGQGPEFLIYFQGTGAADDSGLPNDRFFAVRPEGSVSTLKIQRTERGDSAVYLCASSPYMSTGANVLTFGAGSRLTVL.

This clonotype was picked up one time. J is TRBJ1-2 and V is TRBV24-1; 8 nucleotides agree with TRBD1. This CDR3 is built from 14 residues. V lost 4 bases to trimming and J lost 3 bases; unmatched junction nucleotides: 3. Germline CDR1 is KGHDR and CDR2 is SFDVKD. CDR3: CATSDGTGDYGYTF. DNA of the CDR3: TGTGCCACCAGTGACGGGACAGGAGACTATGGCTACACCTTC.

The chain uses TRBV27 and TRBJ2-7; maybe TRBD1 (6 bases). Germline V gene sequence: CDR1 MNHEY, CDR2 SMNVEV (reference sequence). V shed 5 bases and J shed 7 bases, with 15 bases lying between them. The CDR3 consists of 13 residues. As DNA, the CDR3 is TGTGCCAGCAGTCTCTATTCGGGACAAGAGCAGTACTTC. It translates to CASSLYSGQEQYF.

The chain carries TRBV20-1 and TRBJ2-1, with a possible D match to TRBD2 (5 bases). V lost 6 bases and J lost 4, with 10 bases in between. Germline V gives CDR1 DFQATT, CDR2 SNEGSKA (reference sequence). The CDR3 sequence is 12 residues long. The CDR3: CSASGLYNEQFF. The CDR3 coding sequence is TGCAGTGCCTCAGGACTGTACAATGAGCAGTTCTTC.

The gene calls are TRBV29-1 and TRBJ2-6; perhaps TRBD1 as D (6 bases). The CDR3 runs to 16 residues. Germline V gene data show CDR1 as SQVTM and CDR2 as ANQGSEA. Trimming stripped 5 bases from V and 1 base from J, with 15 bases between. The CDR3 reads CSVSGTHPSGANVLTF. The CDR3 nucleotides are TGCAGCGTTTCGGGGACACATCCTTCTGGGGCCAACGTCCTGACTTTC.

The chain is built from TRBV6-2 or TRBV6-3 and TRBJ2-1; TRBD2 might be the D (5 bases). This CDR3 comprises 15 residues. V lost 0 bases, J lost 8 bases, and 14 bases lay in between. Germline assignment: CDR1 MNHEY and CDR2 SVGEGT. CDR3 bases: TGTGCCAGCAGTTACTCGAGTTCGGGGTTGGATGAGCAGTTCTTC. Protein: CASSYSSSGLDEQFF.

CDR3 nucleotide sequence: TGCGCCAGCAGCCACCGACCGGTGGGTACGCAGTATTTT. Residues: CASSHRPVGTQYF. The J gene is TRBJ2-3, the V gene TRBV4-1; D is ambiguous. The CDR3 runs 13 residues. CDR1 and CDR2 (germline): MGHRA, YSYEKL. Trimming took off 3 bases at V and 8 bases at J, with 12 bases between the two ends.

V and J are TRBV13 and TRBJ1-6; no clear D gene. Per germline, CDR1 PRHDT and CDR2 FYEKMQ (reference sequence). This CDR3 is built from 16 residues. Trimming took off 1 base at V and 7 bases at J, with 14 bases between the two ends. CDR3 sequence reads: CASSLEGFRANSPLHF. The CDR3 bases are TGTGCCAGCAGCTTAGAAGGGTTCCGGGCAAATTCACCCCTCCACTTT. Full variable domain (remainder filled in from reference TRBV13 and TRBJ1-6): AAGVIQSPRHLIKEKRETATLKCYPIPRHDTVYWYQQGPGQDPQFLISFYEKMQSDKGSIPDRFSAQQFSDYHSELNMSSLELGDSALYFCASSLEGFRANSPLHFGNGTRLTVT.

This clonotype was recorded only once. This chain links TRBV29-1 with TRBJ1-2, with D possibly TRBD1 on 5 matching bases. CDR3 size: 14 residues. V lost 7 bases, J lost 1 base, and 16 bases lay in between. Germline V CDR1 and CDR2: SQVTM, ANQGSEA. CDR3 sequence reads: CSAIFGGLNYGYTF. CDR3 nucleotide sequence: TGCAGCGCCATCTTTGGGGGACTTAACTATGGCTACACCTTC.

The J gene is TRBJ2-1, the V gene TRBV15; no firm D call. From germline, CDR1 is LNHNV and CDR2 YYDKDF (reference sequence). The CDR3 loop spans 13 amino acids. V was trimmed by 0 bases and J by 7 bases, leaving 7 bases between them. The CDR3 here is CATSREPRNEQFF. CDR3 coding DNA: TGTGCCACCAGCAGAGAGCCCCGGAATGAGCAGTTCTTC.

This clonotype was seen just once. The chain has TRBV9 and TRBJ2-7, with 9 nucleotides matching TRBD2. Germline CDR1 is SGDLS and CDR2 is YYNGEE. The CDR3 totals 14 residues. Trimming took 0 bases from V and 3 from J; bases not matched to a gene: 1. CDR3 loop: CASSVVAGDYEQYF. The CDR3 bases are TGTGCCAGCAGCGTAGTAGCGGGAGACTACGAGCAGTACTTC.

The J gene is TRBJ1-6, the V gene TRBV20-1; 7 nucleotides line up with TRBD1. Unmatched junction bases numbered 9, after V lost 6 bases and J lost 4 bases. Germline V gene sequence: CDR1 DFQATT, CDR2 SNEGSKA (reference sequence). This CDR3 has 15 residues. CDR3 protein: CSAQDRRGYNSPLHF. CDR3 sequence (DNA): TGCAGTGCGCAGGACAGGAGGGGTTATAATTCACCCCTCCACTTT.

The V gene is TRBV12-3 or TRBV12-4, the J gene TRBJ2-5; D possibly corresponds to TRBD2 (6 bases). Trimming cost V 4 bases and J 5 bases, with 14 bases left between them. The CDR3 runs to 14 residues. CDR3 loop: CASSSLAGLETQYF. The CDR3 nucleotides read TGTGCCAGCAGTTCCCTGGCGGGGTTGGAGACCCAGTACTTC.

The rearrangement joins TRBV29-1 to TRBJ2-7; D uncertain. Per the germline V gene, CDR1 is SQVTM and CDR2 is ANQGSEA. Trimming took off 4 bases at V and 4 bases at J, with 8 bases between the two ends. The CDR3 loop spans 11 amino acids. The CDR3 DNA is TGCAGCGTTGTTGCCAGGTACGAGCAGTACTTC. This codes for CSVVARYEQYF.

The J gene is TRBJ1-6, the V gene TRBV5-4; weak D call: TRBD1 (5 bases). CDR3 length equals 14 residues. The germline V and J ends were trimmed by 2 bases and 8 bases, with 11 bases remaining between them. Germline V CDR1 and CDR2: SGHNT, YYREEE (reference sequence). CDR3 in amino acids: CASSLGDGHSPLHF. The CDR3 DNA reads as TGTGCCAGCAGCTTAGGGGACGGTCATTCACCCCTCCACTTT.

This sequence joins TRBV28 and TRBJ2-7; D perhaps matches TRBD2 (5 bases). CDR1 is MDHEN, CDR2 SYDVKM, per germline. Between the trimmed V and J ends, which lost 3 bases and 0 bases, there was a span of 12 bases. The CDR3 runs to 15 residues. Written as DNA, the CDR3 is TGTGCCAGCAGTTTGAGGGCGGTTGGCTCCTACGAGCAGTACTTC. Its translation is CASSLRAVGSYEQYF.

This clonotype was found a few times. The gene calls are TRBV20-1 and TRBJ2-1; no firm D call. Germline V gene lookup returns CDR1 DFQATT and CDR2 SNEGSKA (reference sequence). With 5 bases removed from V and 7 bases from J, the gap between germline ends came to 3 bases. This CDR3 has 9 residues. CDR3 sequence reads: CSAYNEQFF. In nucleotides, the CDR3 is TGCAGTGCTTATAATGAGCAGTTCTTC.

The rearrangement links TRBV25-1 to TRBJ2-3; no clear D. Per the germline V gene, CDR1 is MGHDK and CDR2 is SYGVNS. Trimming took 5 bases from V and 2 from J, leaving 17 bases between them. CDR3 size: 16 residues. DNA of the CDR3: TGTGCCAGCAGTCCCCATGCGGATGGCCTCACAGATACGCAGTATTTT. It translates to CASSPHADGLTDTQYF.